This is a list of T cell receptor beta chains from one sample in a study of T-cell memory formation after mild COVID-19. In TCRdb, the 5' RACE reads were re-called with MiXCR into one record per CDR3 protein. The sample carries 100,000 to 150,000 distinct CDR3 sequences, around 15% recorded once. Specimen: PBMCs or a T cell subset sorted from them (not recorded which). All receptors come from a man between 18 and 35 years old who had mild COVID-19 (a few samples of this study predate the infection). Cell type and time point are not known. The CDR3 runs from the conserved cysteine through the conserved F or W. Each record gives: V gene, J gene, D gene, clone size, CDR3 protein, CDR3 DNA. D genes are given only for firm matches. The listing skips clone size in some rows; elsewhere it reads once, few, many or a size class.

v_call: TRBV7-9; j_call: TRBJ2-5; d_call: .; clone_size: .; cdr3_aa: CASSLEGFGETQYF; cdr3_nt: TGTGCCAGCAGCTTAGAAGGCTTCGGGGAGACCCAGTACTTC
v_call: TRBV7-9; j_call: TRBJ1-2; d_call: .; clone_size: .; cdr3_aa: CASSEGQWNYGYTF; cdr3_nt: TGTGCCAGCAGCGAAGGACAGTGGAACTATGGCTACACCTTC
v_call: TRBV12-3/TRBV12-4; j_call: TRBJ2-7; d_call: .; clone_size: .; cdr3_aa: CASSVGQSPYEQYF; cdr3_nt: TGTGCCAGCAGTGTCGGACAGAGCCCCTACGAGCAGTACTTC
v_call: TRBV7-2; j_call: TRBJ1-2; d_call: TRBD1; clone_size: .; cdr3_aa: CASSIEGALYGYTF; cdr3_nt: TGTGCCAGCAGCATAGAGGGGGCACTCTATGGCTACACCTTC
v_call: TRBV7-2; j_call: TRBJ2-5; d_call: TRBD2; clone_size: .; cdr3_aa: CASSLAASGGQETQYF; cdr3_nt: TGTGCCAGCAGCTTAGCGGCTAGCGGGGGCCAAGAGACCCAGTACTTC
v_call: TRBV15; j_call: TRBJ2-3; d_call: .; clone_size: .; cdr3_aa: CATSREWGATADTQYF; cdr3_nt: TGTGCCACCAGCAGAGAGTGGGGCGCCACGGCAGATACGCAGTATTTT
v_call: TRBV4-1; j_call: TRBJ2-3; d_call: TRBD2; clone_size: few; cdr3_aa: CASSQRLTSGDTDTQYF; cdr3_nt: TGCGCCAGCAGCCAGCGCCTGACTAGCGGGGACACAGATACGCAGTATTTT
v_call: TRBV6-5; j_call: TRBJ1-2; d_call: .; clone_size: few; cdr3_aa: CASSPLGGEGYTF; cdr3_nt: TGTGCCAGCAGCCCCCTGGGGGGGGAGGGCTACACCTTC
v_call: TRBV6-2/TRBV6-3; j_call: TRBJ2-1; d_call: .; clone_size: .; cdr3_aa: CASSFMWGLGNEQFF; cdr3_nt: TGTGCCAGCAGTTTCATGTGGGGGCTGGGGAATGAGCAGTTCTTC
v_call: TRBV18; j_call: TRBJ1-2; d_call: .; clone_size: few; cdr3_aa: CASSPYSESYGYTF; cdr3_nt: TGTGCCAGCTCACCATACAGCGAGAGCTATGGCTACACCTTC
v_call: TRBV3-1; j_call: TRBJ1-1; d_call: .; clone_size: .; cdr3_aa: CASSQRQVNTEAFF; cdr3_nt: TGTGCCAGCAGCCAACGGCAGGTTAACACTGAAGCTTTCTTT
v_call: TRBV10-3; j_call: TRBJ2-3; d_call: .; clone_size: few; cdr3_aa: CAINEGGSGDTQYF; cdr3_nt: TGTGCCATCAACGAGGGGGGGTCCGGAGATACGCAGTATTTT
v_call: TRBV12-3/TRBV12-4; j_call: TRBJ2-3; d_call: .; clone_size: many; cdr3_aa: CASSLRPDTQYF; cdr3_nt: TGTGCCAGCAGTTTGAGGCCGGATACGCAGTATTTT
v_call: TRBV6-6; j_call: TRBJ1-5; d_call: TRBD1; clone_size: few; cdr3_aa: CASRRTGDNQPQHF; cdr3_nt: TGTGCCAGCAGAAGGACAGGGGACAATCAGCCCCAGCATTTT
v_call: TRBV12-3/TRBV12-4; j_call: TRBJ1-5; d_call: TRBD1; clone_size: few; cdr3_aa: CASSPGDRLNQPQHF; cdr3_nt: TGTGCCAGCAGTCCGGGGGACAGGCTTAATCAGCCCCAGCATTTT
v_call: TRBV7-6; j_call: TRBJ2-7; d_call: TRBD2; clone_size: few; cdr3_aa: CASSATSGGSYEQYF; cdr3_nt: TGTGCCAGCAGCGCCACTAGCGGAGGGTCCTACGAGCAGTACTTC
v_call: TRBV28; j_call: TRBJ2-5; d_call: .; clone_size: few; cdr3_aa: CASSEGGETQYF; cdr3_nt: TGTGCCAGCAGTGAGGGCGGGGAGACCCAGTACTTC
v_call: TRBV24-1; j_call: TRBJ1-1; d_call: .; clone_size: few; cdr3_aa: CATSDLQGREAFF; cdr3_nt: TGTGCCACCAGTGATTTGCAGGGAAGAGAAGCTTTCTTT
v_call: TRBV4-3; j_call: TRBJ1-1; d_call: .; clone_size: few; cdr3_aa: CASSQEEGYTEAFF; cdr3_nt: TGCGCCAGCAGCCAAGAGGAGGGTTACACTGAAGCTTTCTTT
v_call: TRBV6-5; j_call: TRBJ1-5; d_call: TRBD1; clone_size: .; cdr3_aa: CASSRDRGGGQPQHF; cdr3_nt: TGTGCCAGCAGTCGGGACAGGGGGGGAGGTCAGCCCCAGCATTTT
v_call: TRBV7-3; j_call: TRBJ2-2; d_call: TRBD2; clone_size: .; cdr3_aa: CASSPAGGLGTGELFF; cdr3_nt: TGTGCCAGCAGCCCAGCGGGGGGGCTCGGCACCGGGGAGCTGTTTTTT
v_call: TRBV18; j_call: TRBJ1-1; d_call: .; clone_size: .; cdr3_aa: CASSLDTVVAEAFF; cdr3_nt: TGTGCCAGCTCCCTAGACACCGTAGTCGCTGAAGCTTTCTTT
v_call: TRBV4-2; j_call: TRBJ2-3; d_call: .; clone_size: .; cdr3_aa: CASSQWAGADLDTQYF; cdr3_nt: TGTGCCAGCAGCCAATGGGCCGGGGCCGACTTGGATACGCAGTATTTT
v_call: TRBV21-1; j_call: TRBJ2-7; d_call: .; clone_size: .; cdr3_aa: CASSKGGVAGGSLYEQYF; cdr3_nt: .
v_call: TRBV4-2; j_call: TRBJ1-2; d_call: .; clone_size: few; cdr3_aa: CASSQDKGAGRGYTF; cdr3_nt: TGTGCCAGCAGCCAAGATAAAGGTGCGGGAAGGGGCTACACCTTC
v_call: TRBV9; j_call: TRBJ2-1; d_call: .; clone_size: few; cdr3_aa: CASSVATMGGRNEQFF; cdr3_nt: TGTGCCAGCAGCGTAGCTACAATGGGGGGGCGGAATGAGCAGTTCTTC
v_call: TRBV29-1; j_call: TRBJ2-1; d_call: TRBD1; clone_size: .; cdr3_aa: CSGSRDRGYNEQFF; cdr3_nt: TGCAGCGGGTCCCGGGACAGGGGGTACAATGAGCAGTTCTTC
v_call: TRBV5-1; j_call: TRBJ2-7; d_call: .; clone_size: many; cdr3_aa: CASSLASTNPYEQYF; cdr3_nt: TGCGCCAGCAGCTTGGCCTCTACAAACCCCTACGAGCAGTACTTC
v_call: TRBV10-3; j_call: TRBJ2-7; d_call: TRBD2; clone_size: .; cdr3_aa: CAIRASGGQGYEQYF; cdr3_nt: TGTGCCATCCGGGCTAGCGGGGGGCAAGGCTACGAGCAGTACTTC
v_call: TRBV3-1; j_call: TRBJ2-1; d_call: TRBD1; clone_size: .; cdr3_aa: CASSQGTGVNEQFF; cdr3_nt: TGTGCCAGCAGCCAAGGGACAGGGGTCAATGAGCAGTTCTTC
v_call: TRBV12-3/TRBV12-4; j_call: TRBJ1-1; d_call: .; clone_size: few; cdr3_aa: CASSRPGTEAFF; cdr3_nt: TGTGCCAGCAGCCGGCCCGGCACTGAAGCTTTCTTT
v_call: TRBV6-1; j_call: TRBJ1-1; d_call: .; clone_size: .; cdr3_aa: CATDSKETHTEAFF; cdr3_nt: TGTGCCACCGACTCCAAGGAGACCCACACTGAAGCTTTCTTT
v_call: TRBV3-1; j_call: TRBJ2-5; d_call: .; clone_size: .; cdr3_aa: CASSQVGQEETQYF; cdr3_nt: TGTGCCAGCAGCCAAGTAGGCCAGGAGGAGACCCAGTACTTC
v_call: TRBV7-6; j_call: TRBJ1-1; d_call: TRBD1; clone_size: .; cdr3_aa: CASSRGTANTEAFF; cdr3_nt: TGTGCCAGCAGCCGCGGGACAGCGAACACTGAAGCTTTCTTT
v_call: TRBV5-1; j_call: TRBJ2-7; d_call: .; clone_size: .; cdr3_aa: CASGVYEQYF; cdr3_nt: TGCGCCAGCGGAGTATACGAGCAGTACTTC
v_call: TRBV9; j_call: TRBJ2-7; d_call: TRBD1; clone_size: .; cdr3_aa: CASSVPPPIDRGDYEQYF; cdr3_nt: TGTGCCAGCAGCGTACCCCCTCCTATCGACAGGGGAGACTACGAGCAGTACTTC
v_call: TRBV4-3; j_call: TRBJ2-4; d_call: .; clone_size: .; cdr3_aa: CASSQAGIMAAKNIQYF; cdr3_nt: TGCGCCAGCAGCCAGGCAGGGATCATGGCTGCCAAAAACATTCAGTACTTC
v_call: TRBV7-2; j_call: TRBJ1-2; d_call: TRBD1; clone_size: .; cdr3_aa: CASSHVDRAHYGYTF; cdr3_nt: TGTGCCAGCAGCCACGTTGACAGGGCCCACTATGGCTACACCTTC
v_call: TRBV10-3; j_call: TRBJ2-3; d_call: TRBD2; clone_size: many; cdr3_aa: CAISGSSGGYTDTQYF; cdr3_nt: TGTGCCATCAGTGGCTCTAGCGGGGGTTACACAGATACGCAGTATTTT
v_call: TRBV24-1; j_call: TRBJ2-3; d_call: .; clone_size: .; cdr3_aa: CATSDLRDTQYF; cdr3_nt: TGTGCCACCAGTGACCTCAGAGATACGCAGTATTTT